This T cell receptor beta chain is from a study of T cell clones after liver transplantation. Study context: Until 12-24 months post-transplant, subjects got standard immunosuppression and no induction.

Germline trimming cut 4 bases from V and 4 bases from J; bases unmatched to any gene: 5. The CDR3 has 14 residues. The germline V gene has CDR1 LNHDA and CDR2 SQIVND (reference sequence). Assay used: immunoSEQ multiplex PCR; TCRdb lists only in-frame clones, some missing. In the table there are 90,000 to 120,000 clones, approximately 78% of which are singletons. The source material was CD4+ T cells from blood, sampled before liver transplant. The genes are TRBV19 and TRBJ2-7, with 9 bases that match TRBD1. The receptor was isolated from a human donor who received a liver transplant. The CDR3, as DNA: TGTGCCAGTAGTACCCGGACAGGGGTTTACGAGCAGTACTTC. It is translated as CASSTRTGVYEQYF.